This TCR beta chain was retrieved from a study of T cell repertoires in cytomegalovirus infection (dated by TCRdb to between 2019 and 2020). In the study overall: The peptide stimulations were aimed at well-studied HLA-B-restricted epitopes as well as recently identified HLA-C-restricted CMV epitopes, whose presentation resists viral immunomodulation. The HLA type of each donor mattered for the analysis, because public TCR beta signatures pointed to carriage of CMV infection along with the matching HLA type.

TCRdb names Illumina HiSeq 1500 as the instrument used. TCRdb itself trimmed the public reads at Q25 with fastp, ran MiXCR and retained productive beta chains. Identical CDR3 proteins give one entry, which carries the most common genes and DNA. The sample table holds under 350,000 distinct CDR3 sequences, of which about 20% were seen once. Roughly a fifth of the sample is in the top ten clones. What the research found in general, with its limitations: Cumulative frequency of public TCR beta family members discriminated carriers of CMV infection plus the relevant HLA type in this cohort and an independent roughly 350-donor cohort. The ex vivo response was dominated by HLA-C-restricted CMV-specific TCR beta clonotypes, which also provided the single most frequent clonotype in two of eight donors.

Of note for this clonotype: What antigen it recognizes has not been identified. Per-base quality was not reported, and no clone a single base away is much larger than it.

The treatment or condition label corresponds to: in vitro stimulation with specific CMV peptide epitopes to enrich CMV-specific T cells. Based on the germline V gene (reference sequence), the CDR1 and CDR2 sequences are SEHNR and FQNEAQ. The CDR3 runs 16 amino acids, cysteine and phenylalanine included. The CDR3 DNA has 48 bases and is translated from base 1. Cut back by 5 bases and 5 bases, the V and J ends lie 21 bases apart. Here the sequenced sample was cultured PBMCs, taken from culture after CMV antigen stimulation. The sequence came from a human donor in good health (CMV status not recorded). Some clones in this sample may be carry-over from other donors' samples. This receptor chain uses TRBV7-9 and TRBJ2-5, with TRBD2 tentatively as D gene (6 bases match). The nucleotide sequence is TGTGCCAGCAGCCCCCGTTCGGCGGGAATTGGGGAGACCCAGTACTTC. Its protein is CASSPRSAGIGETQYF.